Listed here are 23 T cell receptor beta chains from one sample, sequenced in a study of blood T cells in healthy people across ages. Together with a sample-barcoded 5' primer, a J-beta primer mix was included in a second PCR lasting about 6 to 11 cycles. TCRdb itself ran the 5' RACE reads through MiXCR, one entry per CDR3 protein. Among 800,000 or so distinct CDR3 sequences, under 80% were seen once, and the ten largest hold about a quarter. Source material: blood. These receptors were collected from a man aged 30-40 years in good health.

V gene TRBV9 combines with J gene TRBJ2-5; 9 positions agree with TRBD1. Per the germline V gene, CDR1 is SGDLS and CDR2 is YYNGEE. CDR3 length equals 16 residues. The trim removed 0 bases at V and 5 bases at J, leaving 8 bases unmatched. As DNA, the CDR3 is TGTGCCAGCAGCGTAGGGACCGGGACAGGGTGGGAGACCCAGTACTTC. As protein: CASSVGTGTGWETQYF.

This clonotype was observed a few times. V is TRBV6-2 or TRBV6-3 and J is TRBJ2-7; the D gene is possibly TRBD1 (6 bases). Germline V gene sequence: CDR1 MNHEY, CDR2 SVGEGT. Trimming left V 8 bases short and J 1 base short, with 12 bases between. The CDR3 has 13 amino acids. The CDR3, as DNA: TGTGCCAGCGGACGACAGGCGTCCTACGAGCAGTACTTC. As protein: CASGRQASYEQYF.

V is TRBV7-2 and J is TRBJ2-5, with 11 bases that match TRBD1. The germline V gene has CDR1 SGHTA and CDR2 FQGNSA. V trimming: 1 base; J trimming: 6 bases; junction bases outside the gene matches: 10. The CDR3 extends over 17 amino acids. The DNA for the CDR3 is TGTGCCAGCAGCTTAGTAGCCGGGGGACAGGGGGGTCAGACCCAGTACTTC. This gives the protein CASSLVAGGQGGQTQYF.

J is TRBJ2-1 and V is TRBV2; 10 bases line up with TRBD2. The CDR3 runs to 18 residues. Germline values: CDR1 SNHLY, CDR2 FYNNEI. The V and J ends lost 6 bases and 6 bases, in that order; junction bases with no gene match: 17. Here the CDR3 DNA reads TGTGCCAGCAGGGATGCCGTACCAGTAGCGGGGGGACCCAATGAGCAGTTCTTC. Translating it yields CASRDAVPVAGGPNEQFF.

The chain recombines TRBV5-5 with TRBJ2-1; 10 bases map to TRBD1. V gave up 0 bases and J gave up 9 bases; unmatched junction bases: 12. CDR1 is SGHKS and CDR2 is YYEKEE in the germline V gene (reference sequence). The CDR3 is 17 amino acids. CDR3 sequence: CASSLVTGTGVLPEQFF. CDR3 sequence (DNA): TGTGCCAGCAGCTTGGTCACCGGGACAGGGGTCCTTCCTGAGCAGTTCTTC.

This chain connects TRBV24-1 to TRBJ1-2, with unresolved D. The length of the CDR3 is 14 residues. Trimming shortened V by 4 bases and J by 4 bases, and 12 bases separated the two germline ends. Germline V gene lookup returns CDR1 KGHDR and CDR2 SFDVKD. The CDR3 protein is CATSDASGIYGYTF. The CDR3 DNA reads as TGTGCCACCAGTGACGCATCAGGTATCTATGGCTACACCTTC.

V usage is TRBV7-2 and J usage is TRBJ2-4, with D possibly called TRBD1 or TRBD2 (5 bases each). The J call may be incorrect, as the DNA end agrees better with TRBJ2-7. The CDR3 spans 13 residues. Looked up from germline, CDR1 is SGHTA and CDR2 is FQGNSA. The chain's CDR3 is CASSAQTRGEQYF. As DNA, the CDR3 is TGTGCCAGCAGCGCCCAAACGAGGGGCGAGCAGTACTTC.

The V and J genes are TRBV25-1 and TRBJ2-1; 10 nucleotides line up with TRBD1. In germline, CDR1 is MGHDK, CDR2 SYGVNS. The CDR3 length is 15 residues. V trimming: 4 bases; J trimming: 8 bases; junction bases outside the gene matches: 8. CDR3 coding DNA: TGTGCCAGCAGTGCGTCGGGACAGGGGTTCGATGAGCAGTTCTTC. Translation: CASSASGQGFDEQFF.

This clonotype was recorded a few times. V gene TRBV7-3 combines with J gene TRBJ2-1; 8 bases map to TRBD2. The CDR3 sequence is 16 residues long. Germline CDR1 is SGHTA and CDR2 is FQGTGA. The ends lost 5 bases at V and 0 bases at J; junction bases unmatched: 6. The CDR3 spells CASSLGLGDSYNEQFF. DNA of the CDR3: TGTGCCAGCAGCCTGGGACTAGGGGACTCCTACAATGAGCAGTTCTTC.

The rearrangement uses TRBV20-1 and TRBJ2-1; 9 bases agree with TRBD2. This CDR3 has 16 amino acids. Germline V gene data show CDR1 as DFQATT and CDR2 as SNEGSKA (reference sequence). The V gene end was trimmed by 3 bases and the J gene end by 3 bases; junction bases not matched to a gene: 9. The CDR3 nucleotides are TGCAGTGCTAGCCCCCTAGCGGGAAAAGACTACAATGAGCAGTTCTTC. Protein sequence: CSASPLAGKDYNEQFF.

The chain recombines TRBV28 with TRBJ1-5; 8 bases align to TRBD1. Per the germline V gene, CDR1 is MDHEN and CDR2 is SYDVKM. The CDR3 runs 15 residues. V dropped 4 bases and J dropped 4; count of bases not matched to a gene: 6. CDR3 coding DNA: TGTGCCAGCAGTTCCCAGGACAGGGAAAATCAGCCCCAGCATTTT. It codes for CASSSQDRENQPQHF.

The CDR3 region has the DNA TGCGCCAGCAGCTTGTGGGGGCCCGATTCCTACAATGAGCAGTTCTTC. Its protein product is CASSLWGPDSYNEQFF. The chain links TRBV5-1 to TRBJ2-1, with TRBD1 as a possible D gene (6 bases). V was cut by 1 base and J by 1 base, with 12 bases left in between. Germline lookup yields CDR1 SGHRS and CDR2 YFSETQ. This CDR3 comprises 16 residues.

The CDR3 nucleotides read TGTGCCAGCAGCCCCCGGGACAGGGGGCGACACTATGGCTACACCTTC. Protein sequence: CASSPRDRGRHYGYTF. The gene calls are TRBV3-1 and TRBJ1-2; TRBD1 aligns across 12 bases. Germline trimming cut 4 bases from V and 3 bases from J; bases unmatched to any gene: 6. The CDR3 length is 16 residues. CDR1 and CDR2 (germline): LGHDT, YNNKEL (reference sequence).

Here the CDR3 DNA reads TGTGCCAGCAGCTTAGGAGGCTTAGGGACCCAGTACTTC. This codes for CASSLGGLGTQYF. V usage is TRBV7-9 and J usage is TRBJ2-5; no definite D call. The CDR3 covers 13 residues. The V end was cut by 1 base, the J end by 7 bases, with 10 bases between. Germline V gene sequence: CDR1 SEHNR, CDR2 FQNEAQ (reference sequence). The variable domain in full, completed from reference TRBV7-9 and TRBJ2-5, reads DTGVSQNPRHKITKRGQNVTFRCDPISEHNRLYWYRQTLGQGPEFLTYFQNEAQLEKSRLLSDRFSAERPKGSFSTLEIQRTEQGDSAMYLCASSLGGLGTQYFGPGTRLLVL.

The V call is TRBV15, the J call TRBJ2-1; 8 positions agree with TRBD1. Germline-derived CDR1 and CDR2 are LNHNV and YYDKDF (reference sequence). The V segment lost 1 base and the J segment 8 bases; nucleotides outside the gene matches: 7. The CDR3 spans 15 residues. This CDR3 is CATSRVGQGIDEQFF. CDR3 coding DNA: TGTGCCACCAGCAGAGTTGGACAGGGAATTGATGAGCAGTTCTTC.

This clonotype has a single count. The chain recombines TRBV7-2 with TRBJ2-5; D not certain. The end of the DNA fits TRBJ2-7 better, so the J call may be wrong. Germline V gene data show CDR1 as SGHTA and CDR2 as FQGNSA. The CDR3 length is 16 residues. In DNA, the CDR3 is TGTGCCAGCAGCTTAGAGGTCAGGACCCTGTCCTACGAGCAGTACTTC. It yields the protein CASSLEVRTLSYEQYF.

The chain employs TRBV6-2 or TRBV6-3 and TRBJ2-1; D not certain. CDR3 length: 13 amino acids. The V end was cut by 7 bases, the J end by 5 bases, with 12 bases between. Germline V gives CDR1 MNHEY, CDR2 SVGEGT. CDR3 protein: CASKKSSDNEQFF. The CDR3 region has the DNA TGTGCCAGCAAGAAGTCTTCTGACAATGAGCAGTTCTTC.

The chain has TRBV9 and TRBJ2-7, with 8 bases identical to TRBD2. Looked up from germline, CDR1 is SGDLS and CDR2 is YYNGEE. Trimming took 4 bases from V and 4 from J; bases not matched to a gene: 10. The CDR3 has 15 residues. The CDR3 sequence: CASSPSGGNRYEQYF. CDR3 bases: TGTGCCAGCAGCCCCAGCGGGGGTAATCGTTACGAGCAGTACTTC.

The CDR3 region is CASSALGYEQYF. In DNA, the CDR3 is TGTGCCAGCAGCGCCCTTGGTTACGAGCAGTACTTC. This chain uses TRBV7-2 with TRBJ2-7; D not resolved. Germline V CDR1 and CDR2: SGHTA, FQGNSA. The CDR3 is made up of 12 amino acids. V lost 5 bases and J 4 bases, leaving 9 bases between the germline ends.

This clonotype was seen repeatedly, ten times or more. This rearrangement joins TRBV4-1 to TRBJ1-2, with no clear D. The ends were cut back, 1 base at V and 5 bases at J, with 11 bases in the middle. CDR1 MGHRA and CDR2 YSYEKL come from the germline V gene. CDR3 length: 14 amino acids. CDR3 nucleotides: TGCGCCAGCAGCCAAGGGCGGGGAAGATATGGCTACACCTTC. This codes for CASSQGRGRYGYTF.

Concerning this clonotype itself: The junction departs from germline at one end; a sequencing error may be responsible. The gene calls are TRBV9 and TRBJ1-2; TRBD1 matches at 8 bases. The CDR3 spans 16 residues. The germline gives CDR1 SGDLS, CDR2 YYNGEE. The CDR3 loop reads CASSVGPQGAGYDYTF. DNA of the CDR3: TGTGCCAGCAGCGTAGGGCCGCAGGGGGCCGGGTATGACTACACCTTC.

This clonotype was found a few times. The rearrangement joins TRBV7-9 to TRBJ2-6, with TRBD1 as a possible D gene (5 bases). V lost 4 bases, J lost 0 bases, and 10 bases lay in between. CDR3 length: 16 residues. Germline V gene data show CDR1 as SEHNR and CDR2 as FQNEAQ (reference sequence). CDR3 amino acids: CASSSPGLSGANVLTF. As DNA, the CDR3 is TGTGCCAGCAGCTCGCCAGGGCTCTCTGGGGCCAACGTCCTGACTTTC.

The sample holds a few counts of this clonotype. V usage is TRBV3-1 and J usage is TRBJ2-6; D gene unclear. Germline CDR1 and CDR2: LGHDT and YNNKEL (reference sequence). V lost 4 bases to trimming and J lost 1 base, with 11 bases between them. CDR3 length equals 16 residues. CDR3 nucleotide sequence: TGTGCCAGCAGCCGCGGACGCCCTTCTGGGGCCAACGTCCTGACTTTC. Amino acids: CASSRGRPSGANVLTF.